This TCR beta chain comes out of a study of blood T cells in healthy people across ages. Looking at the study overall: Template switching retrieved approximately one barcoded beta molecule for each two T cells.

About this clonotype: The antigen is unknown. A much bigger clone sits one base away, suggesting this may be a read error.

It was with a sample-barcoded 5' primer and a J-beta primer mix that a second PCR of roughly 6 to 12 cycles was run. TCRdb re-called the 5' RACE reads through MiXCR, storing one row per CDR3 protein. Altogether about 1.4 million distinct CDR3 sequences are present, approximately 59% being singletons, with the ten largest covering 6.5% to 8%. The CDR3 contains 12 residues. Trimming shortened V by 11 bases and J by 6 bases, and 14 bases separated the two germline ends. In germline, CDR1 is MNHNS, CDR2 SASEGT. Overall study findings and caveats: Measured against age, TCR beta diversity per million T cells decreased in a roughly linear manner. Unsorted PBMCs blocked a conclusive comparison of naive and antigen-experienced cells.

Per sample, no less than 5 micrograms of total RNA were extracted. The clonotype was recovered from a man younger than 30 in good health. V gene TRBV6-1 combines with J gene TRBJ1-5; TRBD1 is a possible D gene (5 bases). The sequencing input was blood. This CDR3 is CAAGRQIQPQHF. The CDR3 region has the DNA TGTGCCGCAGGGAGACAGATTCAGCCCCAGCATTTT.